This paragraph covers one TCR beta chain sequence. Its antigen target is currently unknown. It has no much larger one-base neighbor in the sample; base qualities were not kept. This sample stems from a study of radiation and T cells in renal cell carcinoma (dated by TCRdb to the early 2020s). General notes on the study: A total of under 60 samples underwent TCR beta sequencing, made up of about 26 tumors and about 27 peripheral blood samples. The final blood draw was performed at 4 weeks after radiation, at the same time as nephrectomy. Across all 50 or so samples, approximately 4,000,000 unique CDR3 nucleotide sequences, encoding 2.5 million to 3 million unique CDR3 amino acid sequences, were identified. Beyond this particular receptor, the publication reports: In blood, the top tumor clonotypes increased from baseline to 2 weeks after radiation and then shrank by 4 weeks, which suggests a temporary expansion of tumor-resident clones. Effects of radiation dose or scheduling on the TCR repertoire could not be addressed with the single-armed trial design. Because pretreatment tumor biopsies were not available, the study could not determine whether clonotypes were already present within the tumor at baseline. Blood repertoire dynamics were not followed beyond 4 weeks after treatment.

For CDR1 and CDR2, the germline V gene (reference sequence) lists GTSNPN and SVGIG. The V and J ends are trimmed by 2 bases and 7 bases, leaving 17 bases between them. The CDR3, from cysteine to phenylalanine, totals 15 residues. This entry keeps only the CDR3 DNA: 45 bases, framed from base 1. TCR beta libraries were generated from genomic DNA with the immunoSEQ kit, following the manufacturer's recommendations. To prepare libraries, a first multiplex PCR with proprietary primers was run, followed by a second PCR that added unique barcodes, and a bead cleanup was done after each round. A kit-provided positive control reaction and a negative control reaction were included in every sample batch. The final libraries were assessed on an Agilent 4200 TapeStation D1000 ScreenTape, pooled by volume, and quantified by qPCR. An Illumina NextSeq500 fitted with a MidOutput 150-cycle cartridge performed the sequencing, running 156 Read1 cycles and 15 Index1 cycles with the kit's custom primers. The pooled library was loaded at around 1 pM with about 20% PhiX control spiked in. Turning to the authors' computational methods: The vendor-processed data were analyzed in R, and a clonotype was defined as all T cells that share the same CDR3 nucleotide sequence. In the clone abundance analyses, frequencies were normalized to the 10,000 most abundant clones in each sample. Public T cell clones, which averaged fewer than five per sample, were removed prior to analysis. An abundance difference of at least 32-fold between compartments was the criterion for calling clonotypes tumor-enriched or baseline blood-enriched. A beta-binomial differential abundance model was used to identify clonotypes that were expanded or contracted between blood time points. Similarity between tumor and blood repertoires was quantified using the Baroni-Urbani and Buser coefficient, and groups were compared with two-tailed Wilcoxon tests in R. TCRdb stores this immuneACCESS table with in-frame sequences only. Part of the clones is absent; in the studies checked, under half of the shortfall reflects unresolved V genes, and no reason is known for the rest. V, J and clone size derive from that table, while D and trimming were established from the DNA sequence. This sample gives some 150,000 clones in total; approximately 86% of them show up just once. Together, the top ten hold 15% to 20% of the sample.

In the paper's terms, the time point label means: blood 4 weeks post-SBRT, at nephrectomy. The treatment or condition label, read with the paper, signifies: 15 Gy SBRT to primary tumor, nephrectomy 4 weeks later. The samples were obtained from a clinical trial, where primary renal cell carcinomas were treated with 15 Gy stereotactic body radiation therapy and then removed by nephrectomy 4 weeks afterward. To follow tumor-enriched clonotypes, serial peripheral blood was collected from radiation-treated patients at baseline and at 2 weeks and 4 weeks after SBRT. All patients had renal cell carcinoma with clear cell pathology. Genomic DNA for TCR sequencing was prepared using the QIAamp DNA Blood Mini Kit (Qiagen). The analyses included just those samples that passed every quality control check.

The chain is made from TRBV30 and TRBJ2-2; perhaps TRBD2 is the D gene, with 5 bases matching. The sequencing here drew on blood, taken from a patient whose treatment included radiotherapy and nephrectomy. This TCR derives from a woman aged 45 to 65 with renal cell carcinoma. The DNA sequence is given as TGTGCCTGGAGTATGGCGTCAACTCGGGACGGGGAGCTGTTTTTT. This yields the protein CAWSMASTRDGELFF.